The 7 T cell receptor beta chains in this list originate from one sample, sequenced in a study of CD8+ T cells in alopecia areata. The authors extracted RNA and reverse transcribed it into cDNA as the sequencing template. The table came from immunoSEQ multiplex PCR; TCRdb's copy has only in-frame clones and leaves some out. In the table there are 93,000 or so clones, roughly 53% of which are singletons. What was sequenced was CD4+ T cells sorted from blood. The receptor source for this set is a human donor in good health.

In the case of this clone: The sample holds other DNA sequences that translate to the same CDR3. This chain joins TRBV9 and TRBJ2-1; the match to TRBD2 covers 7 bases. Per germline, CDR1 SGDLS and CDR2 YYNGEE. The CDR3 extends over 15 amino acids. Trimming took 4 bases from V and 1 from J; bases not matched to a gene: 5. This CDR3 reads CASSSRLASYNEQFF. The CDR3 DNA is TGTGCCAGCAGCAGCAGACTAGCTTCCTACAATGAGCAGTTCTTC.

This clone has a handful of counts. The chain couples TRBV29-1 to TRBJ2-5, with TRBD2 matching over 7 bases. With V trimmed by 4 bases and J by 1 base, 3 bases remained unmatched. The CDR3 has 13 amino acids. Germline lookup yields CDR1 SQVTM and CDR2 ANQGSEA. This chain's CDR3 is CSVVGGGQETQYF. Here the CDR3 DNA reads TGCAGCGTTGTGGGCGGGGGCCAAGAGACCCAGTACTTC.

This clone was recorded a few times. The V call is TRBV6-1, the J call TRBJ2-1; D tentatively fits TRBD1 or TRBD2 (6 bases each). The CDR3 is 14 amino acids. The germline V gene has CDR1 MNHNS and CDR2 SASEGT. V was cut by 7 bases and J by 8 bases, with 18 bases left in between. The CDR3 nucleotides read TGTGCCAGCACCTTGGCTGGAAGGGGGGATGAGCAGTTCTTC. Translation gives CASTLAGRGDEQFF.

The chain combines TRBV11-2 with TRBJ2-7, with TRBD1 as a possible D gene (6 bases). This CDR3 region has 14 residues. Germline values: CDR1 SGHAT, CDR2 FQNNGV. Trimming took off 3 bases at V and 2 bases at J, with 11 bases between the two ends. The chain's CDR3 is CASSLGHATYEQYF. The CDR3 DNA sequence: TGTGCCAGCAGCTTGGGACACGCAACCTACGAGCAGTACTTC.

The chain has TRBV5-5 and TRBJ1-4, with D perhaps matching TRBD1 (6 bases). The CDR3 has 15 amino acids. V lost 4 bases and J lost 7, with 17 bases in between. Germline V gene sequence: CDR1 SGHKS, CDR2 YYEKEE (reference sequence). The CDR3, as DNA: TGTGCCAGCAGCAGCTTATGGGGGCAGGGTGAAAAACTGTTTTTT. Translating it yields CASSSLWGQGEKLFF.

This clone occurred many times. The chain is built from TRBV27 and TRBJ2-5; TRBD2 agrees at 7 bases. Germline CDR1 is MNHEY and CDR2 is SMNVEV (reference sequence). Trimming at V came to 3 bases and at J to 5 bases, leaving 3 bases not matched to a gene. The CDR3 consists of 13 residues. The CDR3 region is CASSLGLLETQYF. The DNA for the CDR3 is TGTGCCAGCAGTTTGGGACTATTGGAGACCCAGTACTTC.

The chain carries TRBV18 and TRBJ2-1, with D tentatively TRBD1 (6 bases). The V gene lost 3 bases and the J gene lost 2 bases, with 11 bases spanning the gap. The CDR3 loop spans 15 amino acids. CDR1 is KGHSH, CDR2 LQKENI, per germline. The CDR3 sequence is CASSPQQGPYNEQFF. CDR3 in DNA: TGTGCCAGCTCACCGCAACAGGGTCCCTACAATGAGCAGTTCTTC.